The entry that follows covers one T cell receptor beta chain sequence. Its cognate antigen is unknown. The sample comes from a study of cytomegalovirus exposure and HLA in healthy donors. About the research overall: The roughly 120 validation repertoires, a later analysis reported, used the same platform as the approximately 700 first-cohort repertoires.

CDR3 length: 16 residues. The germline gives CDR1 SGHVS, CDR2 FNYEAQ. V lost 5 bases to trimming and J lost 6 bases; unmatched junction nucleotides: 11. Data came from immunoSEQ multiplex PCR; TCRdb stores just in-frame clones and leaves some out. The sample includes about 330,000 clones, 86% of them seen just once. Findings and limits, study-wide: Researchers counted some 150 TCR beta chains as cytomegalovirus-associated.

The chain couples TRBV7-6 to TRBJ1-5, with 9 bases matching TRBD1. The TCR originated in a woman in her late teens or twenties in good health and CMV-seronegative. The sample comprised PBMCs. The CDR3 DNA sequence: TGTGCCAGCAGCCCCGCGGGACAGGGTATCAGTCAGCCCCAGCATTTT. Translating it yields CASSPAGQGISQPQHF.